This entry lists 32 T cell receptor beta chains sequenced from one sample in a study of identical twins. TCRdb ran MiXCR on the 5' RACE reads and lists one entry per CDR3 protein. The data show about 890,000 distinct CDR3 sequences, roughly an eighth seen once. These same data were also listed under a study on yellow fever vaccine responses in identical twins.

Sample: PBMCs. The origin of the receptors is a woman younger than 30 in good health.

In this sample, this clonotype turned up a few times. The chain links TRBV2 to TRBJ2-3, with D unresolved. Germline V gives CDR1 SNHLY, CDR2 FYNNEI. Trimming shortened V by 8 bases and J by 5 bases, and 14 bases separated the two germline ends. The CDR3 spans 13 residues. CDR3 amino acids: CASGVDLVDTQYF. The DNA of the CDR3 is TGTGCCAGCGGGGTAGACCTGGTAGATACGCAGTATTTT.

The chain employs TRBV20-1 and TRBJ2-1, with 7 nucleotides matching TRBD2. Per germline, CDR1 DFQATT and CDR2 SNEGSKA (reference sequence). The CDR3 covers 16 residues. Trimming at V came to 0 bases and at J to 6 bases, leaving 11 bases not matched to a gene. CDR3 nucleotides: TGCAGTGCTAGAGAACCTCGGGGGAGGGCATCCAATGAGCAGTTCTTC. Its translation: CSAREPRGRASNEQFF.

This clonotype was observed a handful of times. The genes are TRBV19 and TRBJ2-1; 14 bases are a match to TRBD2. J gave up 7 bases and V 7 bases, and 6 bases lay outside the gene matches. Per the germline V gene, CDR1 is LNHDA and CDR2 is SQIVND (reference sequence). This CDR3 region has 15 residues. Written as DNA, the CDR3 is TGTGCCAGTACCGGGACTAGCGGGAGTTCAAATGAGCAGTTCTTC. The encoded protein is CASTGTSGSSNEQFF. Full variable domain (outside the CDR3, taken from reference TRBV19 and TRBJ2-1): DGGITQSPKYLFRKEGQNVTLSCEQNLNHDAMYWYRQDPGQGLRLIYYSQIVNDFQKGDIAEGYSVSREKKESFPLTVTSAQKNPTAFYLCASTGTSGSSNEQFFGPGTRLTVL.

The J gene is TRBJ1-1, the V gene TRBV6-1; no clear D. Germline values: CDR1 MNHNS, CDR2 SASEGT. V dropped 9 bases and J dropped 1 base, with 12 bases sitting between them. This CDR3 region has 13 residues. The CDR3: CASRMGENTEAFF. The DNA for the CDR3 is TGTGCCAGTCGGATGGGAGAGAACACTGAAGCTTTCTTT.

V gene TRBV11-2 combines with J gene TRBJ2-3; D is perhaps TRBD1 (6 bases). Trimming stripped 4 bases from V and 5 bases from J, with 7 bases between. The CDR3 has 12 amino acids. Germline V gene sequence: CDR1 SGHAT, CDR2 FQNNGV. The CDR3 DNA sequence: TGTGCCAGCAGCTCGGGACAAGATACGCAGTATTTT. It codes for CASSSGQDTQYF.

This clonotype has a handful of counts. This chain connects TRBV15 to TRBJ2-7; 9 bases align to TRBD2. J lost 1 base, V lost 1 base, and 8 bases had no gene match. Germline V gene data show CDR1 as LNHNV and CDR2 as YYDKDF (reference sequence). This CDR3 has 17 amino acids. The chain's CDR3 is CATSRGLAGPTSYEQYF. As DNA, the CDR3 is TGTGCCACCAGCAGAGGGCTAGCGGGACCCACGTCCTACGAGCAGTACTTC.

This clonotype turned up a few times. CDR3 region: CSARDGGRAAAEQFF. CDR3 sequence (DNA): TGCAGTGCTAGAGATGGCGGGAGGGCCGCCGCTGAGCAGTTCTTC. The chain couples TRBV20-1 to TRBJ2-1; TRBD2 matches 9 bases. There are 15 residues in the CDR3. The V and J ends lost 0 bases and 9 bases, in that order; junction bases with no gene match: 9. CDR1 and CDR2 from the germline V gene are DFQATT and SNEGSKA (reference sequence).

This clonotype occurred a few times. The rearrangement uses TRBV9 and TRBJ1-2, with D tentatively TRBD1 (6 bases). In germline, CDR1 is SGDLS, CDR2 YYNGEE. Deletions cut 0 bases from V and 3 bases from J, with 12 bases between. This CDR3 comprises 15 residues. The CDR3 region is CASSVDGGRDYGYTF. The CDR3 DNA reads TGTGCCAGCAGCGTAGATGGGGGCCGGGACTATGGCTACACCTTC.

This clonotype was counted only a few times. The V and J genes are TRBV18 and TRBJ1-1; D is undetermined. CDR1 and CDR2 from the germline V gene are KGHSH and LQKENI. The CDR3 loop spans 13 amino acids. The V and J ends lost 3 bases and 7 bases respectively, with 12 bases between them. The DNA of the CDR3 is TGTGCCAGCTCACCCAACCGGGGATTTGAAGCTTTCTTT. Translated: CASSPNRGFEAFF. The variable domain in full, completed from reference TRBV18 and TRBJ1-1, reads NAGVMQNPRHLVRRRGQEARLRCSPMKGHSHVYWYRQLPEEGLKFMVYLQKENIIDESGMPKERFSAEFPKEGPSILRIQQVVRGDSAAYFCASSPNRGFEAFFGQGTRLTVV.

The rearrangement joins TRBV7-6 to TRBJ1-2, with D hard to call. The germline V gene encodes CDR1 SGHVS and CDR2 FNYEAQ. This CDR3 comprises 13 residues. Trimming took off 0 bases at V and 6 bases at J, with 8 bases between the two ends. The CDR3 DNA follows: TGTGCCAGCAGCTTAGCCCAGACCGATGGCTACACCTTC. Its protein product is CASSLAQTDGYTF. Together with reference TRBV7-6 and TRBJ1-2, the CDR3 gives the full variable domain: GAGVSQSPRYKVTKRGQDVALRCDPISGHVSLYWYRQALGQGPEFLTYFNYEAQQDKSGLPNDRFSAERPEGSISTLTIQRTEQRDSAMYRCASSLAQTDGYTFGSGTRLTVV.

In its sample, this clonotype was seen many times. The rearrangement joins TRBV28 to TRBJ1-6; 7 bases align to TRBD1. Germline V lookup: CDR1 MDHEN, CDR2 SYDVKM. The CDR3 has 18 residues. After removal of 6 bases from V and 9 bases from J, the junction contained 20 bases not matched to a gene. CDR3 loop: CASRVGTDLPFLASPLHF. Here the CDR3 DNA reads TGTGCCAGCAGAGTAGGGACAGACTTACCTTTTCTGGCTTCACCCCTCCACTTT.

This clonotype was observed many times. The CDR3 DNA reads TGTGCCATCAGTGGACGACTAGCAGTCACCGGGGAGCTGTTTTTT. It yields the protein CAISGRLAVTGELFF. This chain links TRBV10-3 with TRBJ2-2; 7 bases agree with TRBD2. CDR1 is ENHRY and CDR2 is SYGVKD in the germline V gene. The V and J ends lost 4 bases and 4 bases, in that order; junction bases with no gene match: 6. CDR3 length: 15 amino acids.

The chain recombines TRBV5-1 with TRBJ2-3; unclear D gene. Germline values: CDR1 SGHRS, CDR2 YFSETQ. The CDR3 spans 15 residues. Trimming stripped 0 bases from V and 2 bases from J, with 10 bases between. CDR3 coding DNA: TGCGCCAGCAGCTTGGGCTCGTTCGACACAGATACGCAGTATTTT. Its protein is CASSLGSFDTDTQYF.

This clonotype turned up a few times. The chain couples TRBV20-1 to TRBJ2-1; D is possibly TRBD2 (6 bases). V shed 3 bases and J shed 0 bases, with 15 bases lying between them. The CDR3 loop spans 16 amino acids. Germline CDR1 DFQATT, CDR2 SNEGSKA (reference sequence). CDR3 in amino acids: CSASLPGTFSYNEQFF. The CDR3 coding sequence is TGCAGTGCTAGTCTCCCCGGGACTTTCTCCTACAATGAGCAGTTCTTC.

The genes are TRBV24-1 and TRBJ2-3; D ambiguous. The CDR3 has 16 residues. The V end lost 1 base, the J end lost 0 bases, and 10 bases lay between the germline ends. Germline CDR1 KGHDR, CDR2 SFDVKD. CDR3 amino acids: CATSDFTEASTDTQYF. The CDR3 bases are TGTGCCACCAGTGATTTTACTGAAGCTAGCACAGATACGCAGTATTTT.

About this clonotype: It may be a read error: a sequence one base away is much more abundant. CDR3 sequence: CASSLAAEETQYF. The CDR3 nucleotides read TGTGCCAGCAGCTTAGCGGCAGAAGAGACCCAGTACTTC. The chain combines TRBV7-3 with TRBJ2-5; D call uncertain. Trimming removed 2 bases from V and 3 bases from J, with 7 bases in between. CDR3 length equals 13 residues. Germline CDR1 SGHTA, CDR2 FQGTGA.

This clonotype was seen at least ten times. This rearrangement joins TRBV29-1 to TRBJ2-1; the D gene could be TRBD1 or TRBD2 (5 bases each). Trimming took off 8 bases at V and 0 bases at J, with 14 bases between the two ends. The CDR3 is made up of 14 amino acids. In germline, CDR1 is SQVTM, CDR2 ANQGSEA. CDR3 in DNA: TGCAGCACCCGGGACCACAGCTCCTACAATGAGCAGTTCTTC. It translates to CSTRDHSSYNEQFF.

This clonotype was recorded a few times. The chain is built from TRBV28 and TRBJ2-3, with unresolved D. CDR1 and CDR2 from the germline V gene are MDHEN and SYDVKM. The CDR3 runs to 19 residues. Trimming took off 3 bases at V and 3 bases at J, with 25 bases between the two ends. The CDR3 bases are TGTGCCAGCAGTTTTCCCACACCAACGGGCTCTAGAGGAACAGATACGCAGTATTTT. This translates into CASSFPTPTGSRGTDTQYF.

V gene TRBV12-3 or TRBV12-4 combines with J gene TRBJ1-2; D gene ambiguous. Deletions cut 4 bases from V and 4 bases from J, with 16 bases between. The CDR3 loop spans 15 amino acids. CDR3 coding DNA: TGTGCCAGCAGTTACCGATCCGGGGATACCTATGGCTACACCTTC. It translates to CASSYRSGDTYGYTF.

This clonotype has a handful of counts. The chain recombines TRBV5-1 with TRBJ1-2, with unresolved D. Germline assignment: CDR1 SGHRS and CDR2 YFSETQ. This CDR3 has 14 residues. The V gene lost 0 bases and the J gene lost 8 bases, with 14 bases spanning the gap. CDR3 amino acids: CASSLADGVHGYTF. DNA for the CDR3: TGCGCCAGCAGCTTGGCGGACGGGGTTCACGGCTACACCTTC. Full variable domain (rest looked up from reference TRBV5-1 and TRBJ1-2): KAGVTQTPRYLIKTRGQQVTLSCSPISGHRSVSWYQQTPGQGLQFLFEYFSETQRNKGNFPGRFSGRQFSNSRSEMNVSTLELGDSALYLCASSLADGVHGYTFGSGTRLTVV.

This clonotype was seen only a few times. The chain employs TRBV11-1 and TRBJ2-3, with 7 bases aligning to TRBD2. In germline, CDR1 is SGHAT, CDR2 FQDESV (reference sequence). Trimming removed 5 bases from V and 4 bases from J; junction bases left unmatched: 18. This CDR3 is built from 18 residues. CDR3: CASSPGPGLRTFADTQYF. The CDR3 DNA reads TGTGCCAGCAGCCCCGGACCGGGACTACGGACTTTCGCAGATACGCAGTATTTT.

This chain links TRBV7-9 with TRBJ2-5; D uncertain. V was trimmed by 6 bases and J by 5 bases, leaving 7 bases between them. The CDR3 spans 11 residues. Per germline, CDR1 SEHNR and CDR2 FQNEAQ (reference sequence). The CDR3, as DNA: TGTGCCAGCAGACCCCTTGAGACCCAGTACTTC. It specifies CASRPLETQYF.

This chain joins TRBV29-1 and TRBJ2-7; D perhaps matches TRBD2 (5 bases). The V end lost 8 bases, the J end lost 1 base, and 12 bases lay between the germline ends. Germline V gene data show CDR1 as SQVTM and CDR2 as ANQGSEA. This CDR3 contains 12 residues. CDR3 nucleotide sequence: TGCAGCAAAAACCCGGGATCCTACGAGCAGTACGTC. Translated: CSKNPGSYEQYV.

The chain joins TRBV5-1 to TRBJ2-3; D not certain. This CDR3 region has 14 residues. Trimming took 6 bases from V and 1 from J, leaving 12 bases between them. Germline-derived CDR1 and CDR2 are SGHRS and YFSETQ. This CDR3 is CASTGEPGTDTQYF. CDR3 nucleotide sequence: TGCGCCAGCACTGGAGAACCGGGCACAGATACGCAGTATTTT. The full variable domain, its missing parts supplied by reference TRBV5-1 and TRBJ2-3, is KAGVTQTPRYLIKTRGQQVTLSCSPISGHRSVSWYQQTPGQGLQFLFEYFSETQRNKGNFPGRFSGRQFSNSRSEMNVSTLELGDSALYLCASTGEPGTDTQYFGPGTRLTVL.

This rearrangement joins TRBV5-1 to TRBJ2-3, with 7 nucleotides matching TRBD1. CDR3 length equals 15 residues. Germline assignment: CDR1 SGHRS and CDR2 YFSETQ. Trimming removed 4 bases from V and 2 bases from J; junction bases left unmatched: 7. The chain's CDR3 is CASSVNRGTTDTQYF. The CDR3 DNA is TGCGCCAGCAGCGTGAACAGGGGAACCACAGATACGCAGTATTTT. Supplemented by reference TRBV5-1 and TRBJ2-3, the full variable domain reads KAGVTQTPRYLIKTRGQQVTLSCSPISGHRSVSWYQQTPGQGLQFLFEYFSETQRNKGNFPGRFSGRQFSNSRSEMNVSTLELGDSALYLCASSVNRGTTDTQYFGPGTRLTVL.

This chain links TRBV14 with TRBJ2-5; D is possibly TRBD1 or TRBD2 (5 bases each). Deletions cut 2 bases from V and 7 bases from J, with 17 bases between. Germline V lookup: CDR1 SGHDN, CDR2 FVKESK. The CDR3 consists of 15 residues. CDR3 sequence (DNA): TGTGCCAGCAGCCAAACCCGGGACCGGCCGCGGACCCAGTACTTC. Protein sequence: CASSQTRDRPRTQYF. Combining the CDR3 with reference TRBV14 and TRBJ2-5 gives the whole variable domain EAGVTQFPSHSVIEKGQTVTLRCDPISGHDNLYWYRRVMGKEIKFLLHFVKESKQDESGMPNNRFLAERTGGTYSTLKVQPAELEDSGVYFCASSQTRDRPRTQYFGPGTRLLVL.

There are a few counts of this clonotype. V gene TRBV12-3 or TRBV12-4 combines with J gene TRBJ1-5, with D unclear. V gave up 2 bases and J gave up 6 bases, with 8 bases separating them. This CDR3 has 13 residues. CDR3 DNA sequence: TGTGCCAGCAGTTTATTGTGGGGTCAGCCCCAGCATTTT. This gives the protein CASSLLWGQPQHF.

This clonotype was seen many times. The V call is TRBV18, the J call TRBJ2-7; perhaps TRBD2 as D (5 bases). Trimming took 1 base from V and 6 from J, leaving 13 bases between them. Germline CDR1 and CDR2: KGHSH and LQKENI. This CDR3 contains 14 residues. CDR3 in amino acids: CASSPLPEGGEQYF. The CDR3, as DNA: TGTGCCAGCTCACCACTCCCTGAAGGAGGCGAGCAGTACTTC.

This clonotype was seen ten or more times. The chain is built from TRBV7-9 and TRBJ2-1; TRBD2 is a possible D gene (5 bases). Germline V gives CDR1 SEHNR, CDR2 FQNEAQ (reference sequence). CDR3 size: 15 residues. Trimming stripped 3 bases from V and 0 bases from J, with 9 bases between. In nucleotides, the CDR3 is TGTGCCAGCAGCTTGGACGGGATCTCCTACAATGAGCAGTTCTTC. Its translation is CASSLDGISYNEQFF.

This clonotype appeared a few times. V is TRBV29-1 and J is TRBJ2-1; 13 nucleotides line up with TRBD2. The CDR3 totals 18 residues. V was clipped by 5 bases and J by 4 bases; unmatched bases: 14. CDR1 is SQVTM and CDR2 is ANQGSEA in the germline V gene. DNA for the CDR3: TGCAGCGTTCACGGACTAGCGGGGGCCTCCTCGGGGTACAATGAGCAGTTCTTC. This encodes CSVHGLAGASSGYNEQFF.

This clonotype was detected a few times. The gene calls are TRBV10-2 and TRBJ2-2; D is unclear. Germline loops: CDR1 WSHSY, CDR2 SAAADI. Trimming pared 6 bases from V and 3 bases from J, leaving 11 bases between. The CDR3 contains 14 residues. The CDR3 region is CASRQTDYTGELFF. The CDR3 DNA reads TGCGCCAGCAGGCAGACTGACTACACCGGGGAGCTGTTTTTT.

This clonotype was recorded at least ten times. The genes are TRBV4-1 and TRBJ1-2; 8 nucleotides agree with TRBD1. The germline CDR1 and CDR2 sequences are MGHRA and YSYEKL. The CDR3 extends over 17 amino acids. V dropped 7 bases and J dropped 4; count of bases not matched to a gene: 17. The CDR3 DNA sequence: TGCGCCAGCACCAGGGGGGCGCGGACAGGGCAGTTCTATGGCTACACCTTC. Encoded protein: CASTRGARTGQFYGYTF.